This is a list of T cell receptor beta chains from one sample in a study of Ad26.COV2.S vaccination and SARS-CoV-2 variants. Sequencing was performed with immunoSEQ multiplex PCR; in TCRdb, only in-frame clones are kept and a portion is missing. This table has some 520,000 clones, approximately 90% appearing once. This specimen was peripheral blood, taken in a trial of Ad26.COV2.S vaccine versus placebo. The receptors here all came from a person between 18 and 60 years old who received the Ad26.COV2.S COVID-19 vaccine or a placebo. The CDR3 runs from the conserved cysteine through the conserved F or W. The D gene is left open where the match is weak.

CDR3 length | V gene | D gene | CDR3 protein
14 | TRBV24-1 | TRBD1 | CATSARGRLAGYTF
14 | TRBV6-5 | - | CASTPAGGISGYTF
14 | TRBV28 | - | CASKEGGRTDTQYF
14 | TRBV28 | TRBD2 | CASSSGISYNEQFF
14 | TRBV27 | - | CASSLGAHQETQYF
14 | TRBV5-8 | - | CASSSRNILNEQFF
15 | TRBV30 | - | CACPQPGRPGSPLHF
18 | TRBV28 | - | CASSSGLGIIANTGELFF
14 | TRBV28 | - | CASSFGGIKDTQYF
16 | TRBV5-1 | - | CASSHSLGLDTDTQYF
13 | TRBV12-3/TRBV12-4 | - | CASILGGTGEQYF
19 | TRBV3-1/TRBV3-2 | - | CASSQDPSSLWDVGYEQYF
15 | TRBV7-2 | TRBD1 | CASSPPGQGTSEQFF
13 | TRBV6-5 | - | CASSYSANTEAFF
13 | TRBV29-1 | TRBD2 | CSVSLSGTSGEFF
14 | TRBV30 | TRBD2 | CAWSVVAGAGELFF
16 | TRBV6-6 | TRBD1 | CASRPPDRAISSPQHF
16 | TRBV9 | - | CASSEGAGPSYNEQFF
18 | TRBV24-1 | - | CATSDPTVDSFPNYGYTF
14 | TRBV5-4 | - | CASSLRRDQETQYF
13 | TRBV18 | - | CASSPLRDYGYTF
15 | TRBV27 | - | CASRAPGEPGNTIYF
17 | TRBV30 | TRBD1 | CAWSPQTGTGLNQPQHF
16 | TRBV4-2 | TRBD2 | CASSQDTSGSSNEQFF
12 | TRBV29-1 | - | CSVGRLSEKLFF
14 | TRBV19 | - | CASSIAGITYGYTF